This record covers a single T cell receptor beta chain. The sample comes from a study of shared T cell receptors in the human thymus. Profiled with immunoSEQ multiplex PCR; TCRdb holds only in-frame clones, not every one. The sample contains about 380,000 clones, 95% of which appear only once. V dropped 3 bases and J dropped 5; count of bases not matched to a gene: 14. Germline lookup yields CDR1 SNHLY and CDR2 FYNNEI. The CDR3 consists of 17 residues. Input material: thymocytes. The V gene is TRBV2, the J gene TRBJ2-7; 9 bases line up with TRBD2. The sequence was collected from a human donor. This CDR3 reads CASSDRAHRAGGHEQYF. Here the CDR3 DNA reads TGTGCCAGCAGTGACCGGGCCCATCGGGCGGGAGGGCACGAGCAGTACTTC. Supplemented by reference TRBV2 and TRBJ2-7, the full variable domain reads EPEVTQTPSHQVTQMGQEVILRCVPISNHLYFYWYRQILGQKVEFLVSFYNNEISEKSEIFDDQFSVERPDGSNFTLKIRSTKLEDSAMYFCASSDRAHRAGGHEQYFGPGTRLTVT.